The subject of this entry is one T cell receptor beta chain. This specimen comes from a study of OX40 agonist ivuxolimab in advanced cancers. Some clones are missing from TCRdb's copy, which holds only in-frame ones; the method was immunoSEQ multiplex PCR. Here the sample spans 50,000 to 65,000 clones, about 88% being singletons. The germline V gene encodes CDR1 SGHTA and CDR2 FQGNSA. The ends lost 1 base at V and 1 base at J; junction bases unmatched: 3. The CDR3 totals 16 residues. The sequence was collected from an adult with an advanced solid tumor such as melanoma, head and neck, liver or kidney cancer. Sequenced material: CD4+ or CD8+ T cells sorted from blood, taken in a trial of the OX40 agonist ivuxolimab. The chain combines TRBV7-2 with TRBJ2-2; 7 bases align to TRBD2. CDR3 sequence (DNA): TGTGCCAGCAGCTTAGTATCGGGGGGGAACACCGGGGAGCTGTTTTTT. Encoded protein: CASSLVSGGNTGELFF.